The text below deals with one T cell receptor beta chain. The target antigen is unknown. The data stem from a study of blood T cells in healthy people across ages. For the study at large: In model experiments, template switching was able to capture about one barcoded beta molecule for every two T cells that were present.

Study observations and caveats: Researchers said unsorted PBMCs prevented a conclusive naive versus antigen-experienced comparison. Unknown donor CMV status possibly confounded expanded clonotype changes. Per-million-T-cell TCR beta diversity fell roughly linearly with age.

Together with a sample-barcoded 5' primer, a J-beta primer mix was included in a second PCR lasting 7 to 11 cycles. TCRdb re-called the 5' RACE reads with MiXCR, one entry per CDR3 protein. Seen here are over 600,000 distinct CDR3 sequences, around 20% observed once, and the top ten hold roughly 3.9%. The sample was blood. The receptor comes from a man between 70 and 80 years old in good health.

The CDR3 protein is CASSRRLASYNEQFF. The CDR3 DNA follows: TGTGCCAGCAGCCGGAGACTAGCGAGCTACAATGAGCAGTTCTTC. The V call is TRBV11-1, the J call TRBJ2-1, with 8 positions matching TRBD2. This CDR3 spans 15 amino acids. Germline V gene data show CDR1 as SGHAT and CDR2 as FQDESV (reference sequence). The ends lost 5 bases at V and 3 bases at J; junction bases unmatched: 6.